The present T cell receptor beta chain was sequenced within a study of T cell clonotyping in hematopoietic cell transplantation (dated by TCRdb to the early 2020s). The study in broad terms: A total of 120 to 150 blood samples were collected in the study from approximately 32 consecutive transplant recipients and their related donors. Patients were recruited between September 2015 and early 2017 and followed until late 2020 or death.

TCR beta CDR3 regions were amplified from genomic DNA with the immunoSEQ assay, a bias-controlled multiplex PCR using V- and J-specific primers. In a second PCR step, the CDR3 amplicons were tagged with a proprietary barcode plus Illumina adapter sequences. An Illumina MiSeq instrument was used for sequencing of the CDR3 libraries. The study's own analysis went as follows. Export and quality control were done with immunoSEQ Analyzer 3.0, while downstream analyses used R Bioconductor and Immunarch. Only productive rearrangements within the normalized downsampled data set were used in the calculation of repertoire metrics. Pathologically expanded clonotypes were defined as those larger than 5 templates in the normalized cohort. The Inverse Simpson Index served as the measure of repertoire diversity. The non-normalized data set was used for CMV-specificity analyses so that all clonotypes could be captured. Imported from immuneACCESS, the table was reduced by TCRdb to in-frame sequences with V and J called. These copies leave out some clones; in studies compared against another copy, an unresolved V gene accounts for under half, and the cause of the remainder is not known. V, J and clone size derive from that table, while D and trimming were established from the DNA sequence. The sample table records about 6,800 clones; just over 95% of these occur just once. Roughly 0.64% of the sample belongs to the ten largest clones.

This sample's time point label indicates: 30 days after allo-HCT. Blood samples were obtained from recipients approximately 28 days before transplant and at days 30, 100 and 180 after transplant. Using Nuclei Lysis Solution, genomic DNA was extracted from unfractionated peripheral blood mononuclear cells that were either fresh or cryopreserved. Worth noting for this clone: The specificity of this receptor is unknown. It has no much larger one-base neighbor in the sample; base qualities were not kept.

The research as a whole found: After transplant, TCR diversity in recipients dropped, and pathologically expanded clonotypes climbed progressively between day 30 and day 180. Just a small fraction of recipient repertoires overlapped with donor repertoires, and more than 97% appeared de novo at the given depth. The sample size was limited, and because cells were not sorted, the contributions of CD4 and CD8 repertoires could not be separated. Broader posttransplant TCR repertoire diversity was predicted by donor and pretransplant recipient Inverse Simpson Index values.

The germline V gene specifies SGHTA as CDR1 and FQGNSA as CDR2. V and J are truncated by 1 base and 7 bases respectively, leaving an intervening sequence of 8 bases. The CDR3 goes from the cysteine to the phenylalanine over 14 residues. The sequence is cut down to CDR3 DNA, 42 bases in frame from base 1. The source was PBMCs, collected 30 days after allogeneic stem cell transplant. This clonotype was sampled from a male patient aged 55 to 70 who had an allogeneic stem cell transplant from a related donor, so the T cells may come from the graft donor. Some clones in this sample may be carry-over from other donors' samples. The rearrangement joined TRBV7-2 to TRBJ1-6; TRBD1 is a weak D gene call, 5 bases matching. The DNA reads as follows: TGTGCCAGCAGCTTAGAGGGGCGGAATTCACCCCTCCACTTT. Translated, this is CASSLEGRNSPLHF.